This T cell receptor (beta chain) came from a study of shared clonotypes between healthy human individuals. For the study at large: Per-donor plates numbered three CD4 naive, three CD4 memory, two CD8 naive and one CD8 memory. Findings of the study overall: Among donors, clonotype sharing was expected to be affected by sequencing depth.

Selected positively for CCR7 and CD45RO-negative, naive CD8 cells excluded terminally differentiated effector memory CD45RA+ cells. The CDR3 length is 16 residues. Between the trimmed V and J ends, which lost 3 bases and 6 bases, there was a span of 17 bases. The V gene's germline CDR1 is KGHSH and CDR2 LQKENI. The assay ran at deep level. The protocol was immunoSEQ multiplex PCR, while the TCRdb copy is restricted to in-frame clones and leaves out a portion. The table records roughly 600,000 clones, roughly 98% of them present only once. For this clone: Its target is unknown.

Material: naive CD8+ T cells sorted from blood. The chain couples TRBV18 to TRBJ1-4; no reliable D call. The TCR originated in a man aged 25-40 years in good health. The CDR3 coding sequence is TGTGCCAGCTCACCGGCCCGCTTAAGCGAGTATGAAAAACTGTTTTTT. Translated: CASSPARLSEYEKLFF. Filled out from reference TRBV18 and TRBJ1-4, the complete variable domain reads NAGVMQNPRHLVRRRGQEARLRCSPMKGHSHVYWYRQLPEEGLKFMVYLQKENIIDESGMPKERFSAEFPKEGPSILRIQQVVRGDSAAYFCASSPARLSEYEKLFFGSGTQLSVL.